These T cell receptor beta chains were read from a single sample in a study of molecular identifiers for immune sequencing clone quantification. TCRdb reprocessed the PCR reads via MiXCR and lists one record per CDR3 protein. The profile covers 600,000 to 650,000 distinct CDR3 sequences, with around 20% appearing a single time and 0.85% taken by the ten largest. The source material was naive CD8+ T cells from blood, with Jurkat cell RNA spiked in. All receptors come from a human donor in good health. Some libraries in this study had Jurkat cell RNA spiked in. CDR3s include the opening cysteine and the closing phenylalanine or tryptophan. The D gene is left open where the match is weak. Size values are once, few and many counts, or a class for expanded clones, and some rows have none.

J gene: TRBJ1-4; V gene: TRBV7-2; clone size: many; D gene: TRBD1; CDR3 DNA: TGTGCCAGCAGCTTTTCAGGGGGCTTAGGGGATGAAAAACTGTTTTTT; CDR3 protein: CASSFSGGLGDEKLFF
J gene: TRBJ2-3; V gene: TRBV6-5; clone size: many; D gene: -; CDR3 DNA: TGTGCCAGCAGTTACGTCTCCACAGATACGCAGTATTTT; CDR3 protein: CASSYVSTDTQYF
J gene: TRBJ1-3; V gene: TRBV7-9; clone size: few; D gene: -; CDR3 DNA: TGTGCCAGCAGCTTGCCCCCCAGGTTGGAGAGCTCTGGAAACACCATATATTTT; CDR3 protein: CASSLPPRLESSGNTIYF
J gene: TRBJ2-7; V gene: TRBV20-1; clone size: many; D gene: TRBD1; CDR3 DNA: TGCAGTGCTAGAGAAGAGACAGGGACCTACGAGCAGTACTTC; CDR3 protein: CSAREETGTYEQYF
J gene: TRBJ2-7; V gene: TRBV7-9; clone size: many; D gene: -; CDR3 DNA: TGTGCCAGCAGCTTAAATCCTAGCACCGGCTACGAGCAGTACTTC; CDR3 protein: CASSLNPSTGYEQYF
J gene: TRBJ2-7; V gene: TRBV7-9; clone size: -; D gene: -; CDR3 DNA: TGTGCCAGCAGCTTCACGGACACGGTTTTAGAGCAGTACTTC; CDR3 protein: CASSFTDTVLEQYF
J gene: TRBJ2-7; V gene: TRBV20-1; clone size: many; D gene: TRBD2; CDR3 DNA: TGCAGTGCCGACTCTCGGGAGGCCACCTACGAGCAGTACTTC; CDR3 protein: CSADSREATYEQYF
J gene: TRBJ2-1; V gene: TRBV3-1; clone size: -; D gene: -; CDR3 DNA: TGTGCCAGCAGCCAGTTCCAGAGCTCCAACAATGAGCAGTTCTTC; CDR3 protein: CASSQFQSSNNEQFF
J gene: TRBJ1-2; V gene: TRBV6-1; clone size: many; D gene: -; CDR3 DNA: TGTGCCAGCTCAAGGGGTCGGGGCTACACCTTC; CDR3 protein: CASSRGRGYTF
J gene: TRBJ1-1; V gene: TRBV6-2/TRBV6-3; clone size: many; D gene: TRBD1; CDR3 DNA: TGTGCCAGCAGTTACTCGTTCCAGGGGGACATCATGAACACTGAAGCTTTCTTT; CDR3 protein: CASSYSFQGDIMNTEAFF
J gene: TRBJ2-4; V gene: TRBV5-3; clone size: -; D gene: TRBD2; CDR3 DNA: TGTGCCAGCGGCTCTAGCGGGGGAAACATTCAGTACTTC; CDR3 protein: CASGSSGGNIQYF
J gene: TRBJ2-7; V gene: TRBV6-1; clone size: once; D gene: -; CDR3 DNA: TGTGCCAGCAGTGCGACAGCAACCTACGAGCAGTACTTC; CDR3 protein: CASSATATYEQYF
J gene: TRBJ2-3; V gene: TRBV12-3/TRBV12-4; clone size: many; D gene: -; CDR3 DNA: TGTGCCAGCAGTTTAGAGTCTTACGGTCTTGGGAAAGATACGCAGTATTTT; CDR3 protein: CASSLESYGLGKDTQYF
J gene: TRBJ1-5; V gene: TRBV28; clone size: -; D gene: -; CDR3 DNA: TGTGCCAGCAGCCCCTACGAGAGCCAGCCCCAGCATTTT; CDR3 protein: CASSPYESQPQHF
J gene: TRBJ2-7; V gene: TRBV25-1; clone size: many; D gene: TRBD1; CDR3 DNA: TGTGCCAGCAGTTTGACAGGGAATTCCTACGAGCAGTACTTC; CDR3 protein: CASSLTGNSYEQYF
J gene: TRBJ2-7; V gene: TRBV12-3/TRBV12-4; clone size: many; D gene: TRBD2; CDR3 DNA: TGTGCCAGCAGCTTAGCGGGAGGCTCCTACGAGCAGTACTTC; CDR3 protein: CASSLAGGSYEQYF
J gene: TRBJ1-4; V gene: TRBV5-1; clone size: few; D gene: -; CDR3 DNA: TGCGCCAGCAGCTGGGGTTGGAGGAAGGGGGCTAATGAAAAACTGTTTTTT; CDR3 protein: CASSWGWRKGANEKLFF
J gene: TRBJ2-7; V gene: TRBV10-3; clone size: many; D gene: -; CDR3 DNA: TGTGCCATCAGTGGGCAGGGGCCTTTCTACGAGCAGTACTTC; CDR3 protein: CAISGQGPFYEQYF
J gene: TRBJ2-1; V gene: TRBV2; clone size: few; D gene: TRBD2; CDR3 DNA: TGTGCCAGCAGCGGGACTAGCGGGAGGCTCAATGAGCAGTTCTTC; CDR3 protein: CASSGTSGRLNEQFF
J gene: TRBJ2-5; V gene: TRBV6-2/TRBV6-3; clone size: -; D gene: -; CDR3 DNA: TGTGCCAGCAGGCCGCTCTCGATCAGGGGAATAGGAGAGACCCAGTACTTC; CDR3 protein: CASRPLSIRGIGETQYF
J gene: TRBJ2-3; V gene: TRBV7-6; clone size: many; D gene: -; CDR3 DNA: TGTGCCAGCTCCCCGTCCCGGGGATACTCTAGCACAGATACGCAGTATTTT; CDR3 protein: CASSPSRGYSSTDTQYF
J gene: TRBJ1-1; V gene: TRBV19; clone size: few; D gene: -; CDR3 DNA: TGTGCCAGTAGTATAGTCGCCCAGGGAGACACTGAAGCTTTCTTT; CDR3 protein: CASSIVAQGDTEAFF
J gene: TRBJ2-7; V gene: TRBV27; clone size: -; D gene: -; CDR3 DNA: TGTGCCAGCAGTTTCTTAGGGGTAGGGGGATCCTACGAGCAGTACTTC; CDR3 protein: CASSFLGVGGSYEQYF
J gene: TRBJ2-7; V gene: TRBV5-6; clone size: few; D gene: TRBD2; CDR3 DNA: TGTGCCAGCAGCTTTAACACCGGGGGGGACGAGCAGTACTTC; CDR3 protein: CASSFNTGGDEQYF